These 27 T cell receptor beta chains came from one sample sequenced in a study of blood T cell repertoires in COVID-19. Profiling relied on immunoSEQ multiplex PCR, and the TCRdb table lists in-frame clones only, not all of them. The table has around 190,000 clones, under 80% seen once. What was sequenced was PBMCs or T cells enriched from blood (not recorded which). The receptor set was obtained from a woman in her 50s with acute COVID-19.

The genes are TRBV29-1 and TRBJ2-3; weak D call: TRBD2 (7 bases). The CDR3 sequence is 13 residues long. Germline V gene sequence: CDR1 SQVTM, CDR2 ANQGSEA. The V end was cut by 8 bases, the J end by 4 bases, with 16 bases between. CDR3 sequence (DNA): TGCAGCCCAGGAGGGGGGGCTTCAGATACGCAGTATTTT. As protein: CSPGGGASDTQYF.

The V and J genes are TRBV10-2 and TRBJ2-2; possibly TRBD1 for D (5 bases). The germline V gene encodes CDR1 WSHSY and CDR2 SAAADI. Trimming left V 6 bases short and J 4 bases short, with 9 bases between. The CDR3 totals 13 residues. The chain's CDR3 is CASRGLTTGELFF. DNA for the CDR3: TGCGCCAGCAGGGGGCTCACCACCGGGGAGCTGTTTTTT.

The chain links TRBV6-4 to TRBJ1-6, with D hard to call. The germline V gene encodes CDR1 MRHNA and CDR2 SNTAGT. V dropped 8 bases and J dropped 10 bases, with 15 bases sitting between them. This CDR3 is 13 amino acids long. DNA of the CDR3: TGTGCCAGCGGCGGTCGGGTCGGCTCACCCCTCCACTTT. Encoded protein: CASGGRVGSPLHF.

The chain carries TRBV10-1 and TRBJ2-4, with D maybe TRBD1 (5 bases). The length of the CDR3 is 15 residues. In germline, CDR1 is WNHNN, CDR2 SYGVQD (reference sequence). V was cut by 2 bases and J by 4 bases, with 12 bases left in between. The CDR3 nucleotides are TGCGCCAGCAGTGAGCCCGAGAAGGGGAAAAACATTCAGTACTTC. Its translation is CASSEPEKGKNIQYF.

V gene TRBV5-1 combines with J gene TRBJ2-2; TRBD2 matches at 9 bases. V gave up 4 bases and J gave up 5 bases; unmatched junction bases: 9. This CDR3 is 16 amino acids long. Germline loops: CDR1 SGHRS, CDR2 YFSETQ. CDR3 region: CASSPVRGGGTGELFF. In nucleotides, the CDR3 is TGCGCCAGCAGCCCCGTGCGGGGGGGCGGGACCGGGGAGCTGTTTTTT.

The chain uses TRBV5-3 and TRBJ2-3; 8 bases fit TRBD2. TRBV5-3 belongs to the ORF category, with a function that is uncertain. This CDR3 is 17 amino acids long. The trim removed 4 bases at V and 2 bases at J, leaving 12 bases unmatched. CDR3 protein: CARSRNVGGVITDTQYF. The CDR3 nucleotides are TGTGCCAGAAGCCGGAACGTCGGGGGGGTAATCACAGATACGCAGTATTTT.

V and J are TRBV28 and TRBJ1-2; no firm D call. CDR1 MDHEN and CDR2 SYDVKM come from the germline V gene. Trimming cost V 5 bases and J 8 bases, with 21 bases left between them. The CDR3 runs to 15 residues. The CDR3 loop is CASSLPRWQDLGYTF. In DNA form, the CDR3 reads TGTGCCAGCAGTCTACCCCGCTGGCAGGATTTGGGCTACACCTTC.

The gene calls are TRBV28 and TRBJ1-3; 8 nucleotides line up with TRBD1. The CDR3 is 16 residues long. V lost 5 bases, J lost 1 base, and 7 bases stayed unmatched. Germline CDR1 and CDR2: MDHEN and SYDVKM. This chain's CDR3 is CASSIPQGASGNTIYF. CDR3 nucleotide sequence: TGTGCCAGCAGTATCCCCCAGGGGGCGTCTGGAAACACCATATATTTT.

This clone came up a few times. The CDR3 nucleotides are TGTGCCAGCAGAGCAGGGCTGCGCACTGAAGCTTTCTTT. Residues: CASRAGLRTEAFF. The chain recombines TRBV6-5 with TRBJ1-1; perhaps TRBD1 as D (5 bases). CDR3 length: 13 residues. Germline V gene data show CDR1 as MNHEY and CDR2 as SVGAGI. Trimming removed 6 bases at V and 4 bases at J, with 12 bases between.

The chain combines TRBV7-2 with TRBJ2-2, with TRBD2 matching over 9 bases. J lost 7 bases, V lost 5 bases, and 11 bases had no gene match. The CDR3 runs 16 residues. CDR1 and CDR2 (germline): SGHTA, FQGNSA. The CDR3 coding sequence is TGTGCCAGCAGCCCCCGGGGCGGGGGGGCCGTCGGGGAGCTGTTTTTT. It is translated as CASSPRGGGAVGELFF.

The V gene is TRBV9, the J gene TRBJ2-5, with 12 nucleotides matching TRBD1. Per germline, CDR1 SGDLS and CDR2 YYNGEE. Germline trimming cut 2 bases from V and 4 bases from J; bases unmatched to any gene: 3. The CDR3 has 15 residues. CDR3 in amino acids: CASSVGTGGGETQYF. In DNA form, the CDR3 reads TGTGCCAGCAGCGTCGGGACAGGGGGCGGAGAGACCCAGTACTTC.

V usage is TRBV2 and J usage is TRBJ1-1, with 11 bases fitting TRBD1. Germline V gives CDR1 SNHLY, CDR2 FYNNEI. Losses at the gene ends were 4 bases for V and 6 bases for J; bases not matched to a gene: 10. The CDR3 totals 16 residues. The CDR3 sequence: CASSGPGQGGSAEAFF. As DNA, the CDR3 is TGTGCCAGCAGTGGACCGGGACAGGGGGGTTCAGCTGAAGCTTTCTTT.

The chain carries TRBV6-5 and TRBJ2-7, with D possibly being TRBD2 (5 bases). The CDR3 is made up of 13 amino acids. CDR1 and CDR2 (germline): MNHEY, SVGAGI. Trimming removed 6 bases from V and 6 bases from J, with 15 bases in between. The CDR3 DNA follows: TGTGCCAGCAGAGAGGGCCCTTCGGGCGAGCAGTACGTC. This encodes CASREGPSGEQYV.

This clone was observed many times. The CDR3 DNA sequence: TGTGCCAGCAGCCCAACAGGGGATGACACCCACGAGCAGTACGTC. Translated: CASSPTGDDTHEQYV. V gene TRBV27 combines with J gene TRBJ2-7; the match to TRBD1 covers 7 bases. The CDR3 is made up of 15 amino acids. J lost 5 bases, V lost 6 bases, and 13 bases had no gene match. Germline CDR1 reads MNHEY; CDR2 reads SMNVEV (reference sequence).

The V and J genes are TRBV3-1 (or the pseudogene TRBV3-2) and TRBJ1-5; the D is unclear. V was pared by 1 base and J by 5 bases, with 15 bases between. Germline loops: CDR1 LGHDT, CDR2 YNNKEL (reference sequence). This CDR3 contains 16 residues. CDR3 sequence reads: CASSQGAGRTYQPQHF. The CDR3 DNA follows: TGTGCCAGCAGCCAAGGGGCGGGGAGAACTTATCAGCCCCAGCATTTT.

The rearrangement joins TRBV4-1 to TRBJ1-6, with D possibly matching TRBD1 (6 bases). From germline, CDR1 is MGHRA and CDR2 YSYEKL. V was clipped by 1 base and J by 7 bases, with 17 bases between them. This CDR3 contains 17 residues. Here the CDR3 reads CASSQVGRGPTNSPLHF. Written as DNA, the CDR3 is TGCGCCAGCAGCCAAGTGGGCAGGGGACCCACCAATTCACCCCTCCACTTT.

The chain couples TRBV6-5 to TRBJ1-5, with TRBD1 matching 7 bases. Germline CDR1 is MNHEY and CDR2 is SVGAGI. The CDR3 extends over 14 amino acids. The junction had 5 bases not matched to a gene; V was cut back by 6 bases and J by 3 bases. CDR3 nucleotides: TGTGCCAGCAGGGAGACAGGGTACAATCAGCCCCAGCATTTT. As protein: CASRETGYNQPQHF.

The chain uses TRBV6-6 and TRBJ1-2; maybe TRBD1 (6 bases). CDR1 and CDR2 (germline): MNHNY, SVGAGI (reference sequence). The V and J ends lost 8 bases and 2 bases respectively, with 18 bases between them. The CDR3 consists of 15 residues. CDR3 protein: CASLQTGDLNYGYTF. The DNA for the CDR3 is TGTGCCAGCCTACAGACAGGAGATCTCAACTATGGCTACACCTTC.

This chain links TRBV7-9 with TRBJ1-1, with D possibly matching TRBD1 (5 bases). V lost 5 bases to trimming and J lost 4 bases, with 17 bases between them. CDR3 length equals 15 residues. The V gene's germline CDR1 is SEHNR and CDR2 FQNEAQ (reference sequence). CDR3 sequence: CASSPMGGSGTEAFF. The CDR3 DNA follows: TGTGCCAGCAGCCCCATGGGGGGATCGGGCACTGAAGCTTTCTTT.

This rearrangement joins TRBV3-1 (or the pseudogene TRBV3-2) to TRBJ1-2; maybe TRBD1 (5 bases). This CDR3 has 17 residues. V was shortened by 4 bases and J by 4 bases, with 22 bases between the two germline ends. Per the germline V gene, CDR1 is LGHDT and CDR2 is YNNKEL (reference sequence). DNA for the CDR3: TGTGCCAGCAGCCCACGGAAAGGGGCTACTGTGGCCTATGGCTACACCTTC. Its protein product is CASSPRKGATVAYGYTF.

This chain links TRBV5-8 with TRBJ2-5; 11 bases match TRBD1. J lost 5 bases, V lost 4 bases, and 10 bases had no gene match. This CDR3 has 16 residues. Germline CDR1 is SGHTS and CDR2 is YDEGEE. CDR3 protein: CASSRGQGAVHETQYF. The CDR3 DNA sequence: TGTGCCAGCAGCCGCGGACAGGGGGCGGTCCACGAGACCCAGTACTTC. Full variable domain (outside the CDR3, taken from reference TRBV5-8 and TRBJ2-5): EAGVTQSPTHLIKTRGQQATLRCSPISGHTSVYWYQQALGLGLQFLLWYDEGEERNRGNFPPRFSGRQFPNYSSELNVNALELEDSALYLCASSRGQGAVHETQYFGPGTRLLVL.

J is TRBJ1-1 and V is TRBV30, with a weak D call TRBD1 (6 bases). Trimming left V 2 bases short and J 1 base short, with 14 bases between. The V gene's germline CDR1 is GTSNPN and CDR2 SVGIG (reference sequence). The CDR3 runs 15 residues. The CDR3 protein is CAWSQGSVRNTEAFF. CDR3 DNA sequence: TGTGCCTGGAGTCAGGGGTCGGTAAGGAACACTGAAGCTTTCTTT.

The CDR3, as DNA: TGCGCCAGCAGCTTGTTGGGGCCAGGGCCTAGGGTCGACGAAAAACTGTTTTTT. Translating gives CASSLLGPGPRVDEKLFF. The chain recombines TRBV5-1 with TRBJ1-4, with D perhaps matching TRBD1 (5 bases). CDR3 length: 18 residues. Germline CDR1 SGHRS, CDR2 YFSETQ. Trimming stripped 1 base from V and 8 bases from J, with 24 bases between.

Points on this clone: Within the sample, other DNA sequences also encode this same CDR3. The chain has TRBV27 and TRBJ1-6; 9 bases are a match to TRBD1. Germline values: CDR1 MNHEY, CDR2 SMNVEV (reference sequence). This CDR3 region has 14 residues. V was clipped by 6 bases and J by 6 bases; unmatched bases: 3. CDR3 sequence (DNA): TGTGCCAGCAGGATGGACAGGGGTAATTCACCCCTCCACTTT. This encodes CASRMDRGNSPLHF.

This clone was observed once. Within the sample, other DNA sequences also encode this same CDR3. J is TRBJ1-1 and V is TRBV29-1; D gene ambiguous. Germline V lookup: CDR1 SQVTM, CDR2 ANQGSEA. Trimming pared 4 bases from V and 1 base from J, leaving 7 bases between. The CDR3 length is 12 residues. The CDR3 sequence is CSVGTGNTEAFF. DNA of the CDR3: TGCAGCGTTGGAACGGGGAACACTGAAGCTTTCTTT.

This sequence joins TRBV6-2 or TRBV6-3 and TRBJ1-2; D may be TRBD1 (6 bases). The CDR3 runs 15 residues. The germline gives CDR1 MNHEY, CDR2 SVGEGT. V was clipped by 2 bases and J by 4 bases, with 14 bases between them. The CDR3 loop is CASSYTPGTPYGYTF. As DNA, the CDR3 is TGTGCCAGCAGTTACACACCCGGGACACCCTATGGCTACACCTTC.

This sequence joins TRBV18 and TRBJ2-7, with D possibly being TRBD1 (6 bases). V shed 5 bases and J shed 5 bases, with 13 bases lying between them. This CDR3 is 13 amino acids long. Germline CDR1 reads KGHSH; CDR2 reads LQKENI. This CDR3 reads CASSKNRDHEQYV. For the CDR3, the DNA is TGTGCCAGCTCAAAAAACAGGGACCACGAGCAGTACGTC.